The 14 T cell receptor beta chains reported below all come from one sample, sequenced in a study of CD8+ T cells in alopecia areata (dated by TCRdb to the late 2010s). The time point label of this sample denotes: about 4 weeks on oral tofacitinib. The sample's treatment or condition, from its label and the paper: oral pan-JAK inhibitor, 5-10 mg twice daily. The method was the immunoSEQ multiplex PCR assay. RNA was extracted from all samples and reverse transcribed into cDNA as template for TCR sequencing. Sourced from immuneACCESS, this table was stored by TCRdb with only in-frame sequences that have V and J called. A share of the clones is absent; for the studies checked, an unresolved V gene accounts for under half, and the remainder has no known explanation. This sample holds 200,000 to 250,000 clones; roughly 64% were observed only once. Of the sample, roughly 4.2% falls within the top ten clones.

Sequencing was performed on CD4+ T cells sorted from blood, taken at week 4, from a patient treated with tofacitinib. These receptors all stem from a human donor with alopecia areata.

The chain recombines TRBV19 with TRBJ1-2, with no clear D. CDR1 and CDR2 from the germline V gene are LNHDA and SQIVND (reference sequence). This CDR3 region has 12 residues. Trimming stripped 3 bases from V and 8 bases from J, with 10 bases between. The CDR3 loop is CASSIVGYGYTF. CDR3 DNA: TGTGCCAGTAGTATTGTTGGGTACGGCTACACCTTC.

As concerns this clone: Other DNA sequences within the sample encode an identical CDR3. V usage is TRBV7-2 and J usage is TRBJ1-2; D remains unclear. The CDR3 sequence is 13 residues long. Germline V gene sequence: CDR1 SGHTA, CDR2 FQGNSA. The V and J ends lost 2 bases and 0 bases respectively, with 4 bases between them. In DNA, the CDR3 is TGTGCCAGCAGCTTACAGGCTAACTATGGCTACACCTTC. Protein product: CASSLQANYGYTF.

The CDR3 sequence: CSVRGDYNEQFF. As DNA, the CDR3 is TGCAGCGTGAGGGGGGATTACAATGAGCAGTTCTTC. The V and J genes are TRBV29-1 and TRBJ2-1; D tentatively reads TRBD1 or TRBD2 (6 bases each). The germline V gene has CDR1 SQVTM and CDR2 ANQGSEA. Trimming took off 6 bases at V and 4 bases at J, with 10 bases between the two ends. The CDR3 has 12 amino acids.

The rearrangement links TRBV19 to TRBJ2-3; 9 bases align to TRBD1. From germline, CDR1 is LNHDA and CDR2 SQIVND (reference sequence). This CDR3 contains 15 residues. V trimming: 7 bases; J trimming: 4 bases; junction bases outside the gene matches: 9. Written as DNA, the CDR3 is TGTGCCAGTACACCGGGACAGGGATTTTCAGATACGCAGTATTTT. Translated, it gives CASTPGQGFSDTQYF.

The rearrangement uses TRBV30 and TRBJ1-5; no clear D. CDR3 length equals 13 residues. The germline gives CDR1 GTSNPN, CDR2 SVGIG (reference sequence). Deletions cut 1 base from V and 4 bases from J, with 8 bases between. DNA of the CDR3: TGTGCCTGGAGTGAAGGGATAAATCAGCCCCAGCATTTT. It is translated as CAWSEGINQPQHF.

The rearrangement joins TRBV27 to TRBJ2-1; D assignment may be TRBD1 or TRBD2 (5 bases each). The CDR3 extends over 14 amino acids. V was trimmed by 3 bases and J by 5 bases, leaving 11 bases between them. Looked up from germline, CDR1 is MNHEY and CDR2 is SMNVEV (reference sequence). CDR3 residues: CASSFGTINNEQFF. In nucleotides, the CDR3 is TGTGCCAGCAGTTTTGGGACGATCAACAATGAGCAGTTCTTC.

This chain connects TRBV11-2 to TRBJ2-3; the match to TRBD2 covers 7 bases. This CDR3 spans 16 amino acids. Losses at the gene ends were 3 bases for V and 0 bases for J; bases not matched to a gene: 6. Germline V CDR1 and CDR2: SGHAT, FQNNGV. CDR3: CASSFYLRGSTDTQYF. Written as DNA, the CDR3 is TGTGCCAGCAGCTTTTACTTGCGGGGGAGCACAGATACGCAGTATTTT.

The chain links TRBV29-1 to TRBJ1-2; tentative D call: TRBD1 (6 bases). V was clipped by 4 bases and J by 4 bases, with 10 bases between them. Germline V gene sequence: CDR1 SQVTM, CDR2 ANQGSEA. This CDR3 spans 12 amino acids. This chain's CDR3 is CSVGQVIYGYTF. Here the CDR3 DNA reads TGCAGCGTTGGACAGGTCATCTATGGCTACACCTTC.

The chain employs TRBV11-2 and TRBJ1-4; D remains ambiguous. Germline CDR1 reads SGHAT; CDR2 reads FQNNGV. This CDR3 spans 14 amino acids. Trimming stripped 5 bases from V and 4 bases from J, with 11 bases between. The CDR3 DNA sequence: TGTGCCAGCAGCCCGGACCCATATAATGAAAAACTGTTTTTT. Translation gives CASSPDPYNEKLFF.

This clone was picked up a small number of times. The chain has TRBV5-6 and TRBJ1-4; no clear D. This CDR3 comprises 12 residues. Deletions cut 0 bases from V and 6 bases from J, with 3 bases between. Germline V gene lookup returns CDR1 SGHDT and CDR2 YYEEEE. CDR3 sequence: CASSLGHEKLFF. CDR3 in DNA: TGTGCCAGCAGCTTGGGACATGAAAAACTGTTTTTT.

This sequence joins TRBV15 and TRBJ2-4; D is possibly TRBD2 (5 bases). Between the trimmed V and J ends, which lost 3 bases and 8 bases, there was a span of 11 bases. There are 13 residues in the CDR3. CDR1 is LNHNV and CDR2 is YYDKDF in the germline V gene (reference sequence). This CDR3 is CATSRILEDIQYF. CDR3 bases: TGTGCCACCAGCAGGATACTGGAGGACATTCAGTACTTC.

The V and J genes are TRBV4-1 and TRBJ1-2, with 7 bases aligning to TRBD1. Germline V gives CDR1 MGHRA, CDR2 YSYEKL. Losses at the gene ends were 6 bases for V and 0 bases for J; bases not matched to a gene: 1. This CDR3 region has 13 residues. CDR3 bases: TGCGCCAGCAGTGGGACAGCTAACTATGGCTACACCTTC. Residues: CASSGTANYGYTF.

V and J are TRBV5-1 and TRBJ2-4, with D perhaps matching TRBD1 or TRBD2 (5 bases each). Trimming pared 0 bases from V and 6 bases from J, leaving 13 bases between. The CDR3 sequence is 15 residues long. CDR1 is SGHRS, CDR2 YFSETQ, per germline. DNA for the CDR3: TGCGCCAGCAGCTTGGCCTCGGGGCCAGGAAACATTCAGTACTTC. Translating gives CASSLASGPGNIQYF.

In this sample, this clone turned up a few times. The chain combines TRBV5-1 with TRBJ1-2; D uncertain. From germline, CDR1 is SGHRS and CDR2 YFSETQ. V lost 3 bases and J 7 bases, leaving 13 bases between the germline ends. The CDR3 is made up of 13 amino acids. CDR3 sequence (DNA): TGCGCCAGCAGCTCGCCTGGATATGCTGGCTACACCTTC. It specifies CASSSPGYAGYTF. The complete variable domain, with remaining parts taken from reference TRBV5-1 and TRBJ1-2, reads KAGVTQTPRYLIKTRGQQVTLSCSPISGHRSVSWYQQTPGQGLQFLFEYFSETQRNKGNFPGRFSGRQFSNSRSEMNVSTLELGDSALYLCASSSPGYAGYTFGSGTRLTVV.